This paragraph reports one TCR beta chain. Clones were sequenced by immunoSEQ multiplex PCR, and TCRdb holds only the in-frame ones, with some missing. Of about 49,000 clones detected, around 92% appear once; the ten largest clones hold 0.75% to 1%. J lost 4 bases, V lost 6 bases, and 6 bases had no gene match. Germline loops: CDR1 SGHVS, CDR2 FQNEAQ. The CDR3 totals 14 residues. The data are from a study of T cell changes during pregnancy in multiple sclerosis. V gene TRBV7-8 combines with J gene TRBJ2-5; TRBD2 aligns across 9 bases. The sample here was peripheral blood, taken after pregnancy. This sequence originates from a female donor with multiple sclerosis, enrolled in a pregnancy study. In nucleotides, the CDR3 is TGTGCCAGCAGACCACAGACTAGCGGAGAGACCCAGTACTTC. Protein: CASRPQTSGETQYF.